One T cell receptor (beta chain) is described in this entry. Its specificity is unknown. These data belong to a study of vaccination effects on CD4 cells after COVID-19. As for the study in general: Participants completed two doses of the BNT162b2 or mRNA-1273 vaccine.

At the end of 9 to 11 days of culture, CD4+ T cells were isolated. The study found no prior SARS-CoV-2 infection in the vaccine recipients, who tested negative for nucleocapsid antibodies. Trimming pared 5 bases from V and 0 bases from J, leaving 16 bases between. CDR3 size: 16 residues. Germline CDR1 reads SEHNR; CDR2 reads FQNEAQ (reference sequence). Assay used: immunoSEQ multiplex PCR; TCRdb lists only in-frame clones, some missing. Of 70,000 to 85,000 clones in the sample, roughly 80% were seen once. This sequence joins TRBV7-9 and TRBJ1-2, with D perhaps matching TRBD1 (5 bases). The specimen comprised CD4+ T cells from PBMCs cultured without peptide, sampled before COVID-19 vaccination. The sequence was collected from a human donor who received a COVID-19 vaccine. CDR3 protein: CASSRGSTLANYGYTF. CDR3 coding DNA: TGTGCCAGCAGCCGGGGCAGTACCTTAGCTAACTATGGCTACACCTTC.